A single T cell receptor beta chain is shown here with its context. This clonotype was counted a single time. Its antigen is currently not known. The sample holds no much larger clone one base away, and base qualities are not on file. The record originates from a study of blood T cells in healthy people across ages (dated by TCRdb to the mid-2010s). Concerning the study at large: In model experiments, template switching captured roughly one uniquely barcoded TCR beta cDNA molecule for every two T cells. Using deep sequencing normalized with unique cDNA molecular identifiers, the study measured how TCR beta repertoire diversity changes with age. The study analyzed two additional independent replicas of 1 million unique cDNA reads from the same blood draw for two donors, one aged 18 to 29 and one aged 80 or older. The donors were split into four age groups: young (average about 16 years), middle-aged (39), aged (about 56) and long-lived (under 90).

Library creation used 5' RACE. The sequencing machine was an Illumina HiSeq 2500. A second PCR of roughly 7 to 11 cycles was run with a J-beta primer mix and a sample-barcoded 5' primer. Each TCR beta cDNA molecule received a unique molecular identifier from a template-switch 5' adaptor carrying 12 random nucleotides. Each sample yielded at least 3 million CDR3-containing paired-end reads. The Mint cDNA synthesis kit, primed by a TRBC-specific oligonucleotide, was used to synthesize first-strand cDNA from all RNA. After uracil-DNA glycosylase treatment, a first 18-cycle PCR used universal primers M1SS and BC2_uni_R on all cDNA. In the authors' own workflow: Each sample was normalized by randomly selecting 1 million high-quality reads, each carrying a distinct molecular identifier. Reads sharing molecular identifiers were discarded rather than binned into consensus sequences. MiTCR, with a Q25 quality threshold and the strictest error-elimination algorithm, was used for CDR3 identification, clonotype clustering and error correction. A nonparametric unseen species model with Euler transformation was used to estimate a lower bound on total TCR beta diversity. TCRdb handled the public reads itself, with Q25 trimming in fastp and clone calling in MiXCR, and kept productive beta chains. Identical CDR3 protein sequences are pooled into one entry, listed with their most common genes and DNA. The V and J calls come from TCRdb's annotation, not from the publication. The sample data list more than 650,000 distinct CDR3 sequences, and roughly 26% of these were observed just once. 3% of the sample belongs to the ten largest clones.

On the study overall, not on this receptor specifically: Observed TCR beta diversity correlated strongly with the percentage of naive T cells measured by flow cytometry. As age increased, observed TCR beta diversity per million T cells dropped in a roughly linear way, and a significant reduction was already evident by age 40. Bulk unsorted PBMC profiling prevented conclusive comparison of naive and antigen-experienced compartments. Estimates of total diversity based on one million sequenced T cells were regarded as lower bounds and as underestimates. The CMV infection status of donors was not known, potentially confounding age-related changes in expanded clonotypes. Compared with the aged group, the long-lived group had more naive CD4+ T cells, fewer expanded clones and increased TCR diversity, suggesting age selection.

Donors were a few dozen systemically healthy Caucasian individuals from Russia aged roughly 6 to 90 years. Approximately 9 milliliters of peripheral blood were collected from each donor into EDTA-treated Vacutainer tubes. Ficoll-Paque density-gradient centrifugation was used to isolate PBMCs, with at least 7 million per sample. Trizol reagent was used to extract total RNA from the PBMCs, yielding at least 5 micrograms per sample. Naive CD45RAhigh/CD27high T cell percentages were measured by flow cytometry on a PBMC aliquot from every donor. CDR1 and CDR2, looked up from the germline V gene, are SGHTA and FQGNSA. The CDR3, cysteine through phenylalanine, is 14 amino acids long. Only the CDR3 DNA stays, 42 bases, in frame from base 1. This same sample was also taken into another study, of T cells of mothers and their children. Per the second study: Donors were nine systemically healthy Caucasian individuals: three mothers and their six children. cDNA synthesis used all of the extracted RNA, with approximately 1.6 ug of RNA in each 15 ul reaction. Sample barcodes and 2-4 random nucleotides were added via the M1S primer in the second PCR. Over 8 million TCR beta CDR3 reads were obtained for each mother, and around 2.7 million reads were obtained for each child. Thymic selection shapes the output of TCR recombination in a similar way in related and unrelated pairs, and inherited differences have a minor effect. Normalized repertoire overlap was always slightly but never significantly higher in related than unrelated mother-child pairs. Persistent microchimeric T cell clones were not detected, at a sensitivity of about 100 clones per million clonotypes. In the study, deep NGS was used to compare the TCR beta repertoires of mothers and children, and features distinguishing related mother-child pairs from unrelated individuals were sought. Mothers averaged roughly 36 +/- 4 years of age and children averaged around 10 +/- 4 years. After adapters were ligated using NEBNext reagents, the libraries underwent 100+100 nt paired-end sequencing on an Illumina HiSeq 2000. To prevent cross-contamination, the mother and child libraries were prepared one month apart and sequenced in separate runs. For each donor, between about 450,000 and 2,300,000 distinct TCR beta clonotypes were identified. Naive TCR beta clonotypes were estimated from low-frequency clonotypes matched to each donor's FACS-determined naive share, without sorting.

What was sequenced was blood. The sequence derives from a boy aged 5-17 years in good health. This chain is built from TRBV7-2 and TRBJ2-5; no D gene is confidently identified. The J call may be in error: the DNA end matches TRBJ2-7 better. DNA sequence: TGTGCCAGCAGCTTAGCCTCAACAGTCAACGAGCAGTACTTC. This gives the protein CASSLASTVNEQYF.